The 29 T cell receptor beta chains presented below share a single source sample, sequenced in a study of blood T cell repertoires in COVID-19. Only in-frame clones appear in the TCRdb table, and some are missing; sequencing was by immunoSEQ multiplex PCR. The table includes under 150,000 clones, almost 80% detected once. The specimen sequenced was peripheral blood. These receptors came from a human donor in a cohort sampled during active COVID-19.

The CDR3: CASRLLAGRYNEQFF. CDR3 in DNA: TGTGCCAGCAGACTACTAGCGGGGCGATACAATGAGCAGTTCTTC. This chain uses TRBV2 with TRBJ2-1; TRBD2 matches 10 bases. Unmatched junction bases numbered 6, after V lost 6 bases and J lost 4 bases. The CDR3 sequence is 15 residues long. The germline CDR1 and CDR2 sequences are SNHLY and FYNNEI.

The V call is TRBV3-1 (or the pseudogene TRBV3-2), the J call TRBJ2-5, with TRBD2 as a possible D gene (6 bases). Germline V gives CDR1 LGHDT, CDR2 YNNKEL (reference sequence). Trimming took off 0 bases at V and 5 bases at J, with 22 bases between the two ends. The CDR3 is 18 residues long. The CDR3 sequence is CASSQDMIGAGYGETQYF. The CDR3 region has the DNA TGTGCCAGCAGCCAAGATATGATCGGCGCGGGGTACGGGGAGACCCAGTACTTC.

This chain uses TRBV4-1 with TRBJ2-7, with 11 nucleotides matching TRBD2. Losses at the gene ends were 3 bases for V and 5 bases for J; bases not matched to a gene: 6. From germline, CDR1 is MGHRA and CDR2 YSYEKL. This CDR3 comprises 15 residues. Written as DNA, the CDR3 is TGCGCCAGCAGCCAGACTAGCGGGAAAGTCCACGAGCAGTACTTC. Residues: CASSQTSGKVHEQYF.

The genes are TRBV2 and TRBJ2-1, with a tentative D call TRBD2 (7 bases). The CDR3 has 15 amino acids. V lost 6 bases to trimming and J lost 4 bases, with 16 bases between them. CDR1 and CDR2 (germline): SNHLY, FYNNEI. The CDR3 coding sequence is TGTGCCAGCAGAATAGAGGGAGGGGGATACAATGAGCAGTTCTTC. Translation gives CASRIEGGGYNEQFF.

This chain joins TRBV7-6 and TRBJ2-1, with 8 bases aligning to TRBD2. Germline V gene sequence: CDR1 SGHVS, CDR2 FNYEAQ. Trimming took 5 bases from V and 6 from J; bases not matched to a gene: 12. This CDR3 is built from 16 residues. The CDR3 is CASSAYPGGGGNEQFF. CDR3 nucleotides: TGTGCCAGCAGCGCCTACCCGGGGGGGGGAGGCAATGAGCAGTTCTTC.

The chain recombines TRBV7-2 with TRBJ2-7; 7 bases agree with TRBD2. The CDR3 totals 15 residues. Germline V gene data show CDR1 as SGHTA and CDR2 as FQGNSA. V dropped 1 base and J dropped 2; count of bases not matched to a gene: 5. The CDR3 sequence is CASSLGRGKTYEQYF. The CDR3 DNA follows: TGTGCCAGCAGCTTAGGGCGGGGGAAGACCTACGAGCAGTACTTC.

The chain is built from TRBV5-1 and TRBJ1-1, with D unresolved. The CDR3 loop spans 13 amino acids. Trimming took 0 bases from V and 1 from J, leaving 4 bases between them. Germline V gene lookup returns CDR1 SGHRS and CDR2 YFSETQ. The CDR3 DNA reads as TGCGCCAGCAGCTTGGGTCGGAACACTGAAGCTTTCTTT. This codes for CASSLGRNTEAFF. Variable domain in full (rest from reference TRBV5-1 and TRBJ1-1): KAGVTQTPRYLIKTRGQQVTLSCSPISGHRSVSWYQQTPGQGLQFLFEYFSETQRNKGNFPGRFSGRQFSNSRSEMNVSTLELGDSALYLCASSLGRNTEAFFGQGTRLTVV.

The chain recombines TRBV19 with TRBJ2-2; a weak D match, TRBD1 (6 bases). The CDR3 is 14 residues long. With 4 bases removed from V and 6 bases from J, the gap between germline ends came to 12 bases. Germline V gene lookup returns CDR1 LNHDA and CDR2 SQIVND (reference sequence). The DNA of the CDR3 is TGTGCCAGTAGTACCACAGGGTATCCCGGGGAGCTGTTTTTT. It yields the protein CASSTTGYPGELFF.

The V gene is TRBV5-6, the J gene TRBJ1-1; D not resolved. The V end lost 7 bases, the J end lost 6 bases, and 13 bases lay between the germline ends. CDR3 size: 12 residues. Looked up from germline, CDR1 is SGHDT and CDR2 is YYEEEE. CDR3 loop: CASGPGWAEAFF. The CDR3 nucleotides read TGTGCCAGCGGCCCCGGGTGGGCTGAAGCTTTCTTT.

The chain couples TRBV19 to TRBJ2-7; 11 bases map to TRBD1. V dropped 5 bases and J dropped 5; count of bases not matched to a gene: 8. Germline CDR1 LNHDA, CDR2 SQIVND (reference sequence). The CDR3 is made up of 15 amino acids. For the CDR3, the DNA is TGTGCCAGTAGTCCGGGGGGGACAGGGGGACACGAGCAGTACTTC. Amino acid sequence: CASSPGGTGGHEQYF.

The genes are TRBV28 and TRBJ2-7, with 10 bases aligning to TRBD1. J gave up 2 bases and V 7 bases, and 2 bases lay outside the gene matches. The CDR3 has 13 residues. Per germline, CDR1 MDHEN and CDR2 SYDVKM. The CDR3 loop reads CASIGTGAYEQYF. The CDR3 DNA sequence: TGTGCCAGCATAGGGACAGGGGCCTACGAGCAGTACTTC.

The rearrangement links TRBV6-1 to TRBJ1-1, with unresolved D. The CDR3 is made up of 12 amino acids. In germline, CDR1 is MNHNS, CDR2 SASEGT. The V end was cut by 2 bases, the J end by 5 bases, with 6 bases between. CDR3 loop: CASSEPKTEAFF. CDR3 coding DNA: TGTGCCAGCAGTGAACCTAAGACTGAAGCTTTCTTT.

DNA for the CDR3: TGTGCCAGCAGCTTACGGGGGACTCAAGAATACACCTTC. Its translation: CASSLRGTQEYTF. The gene calls are TRBV13 and TRBJ1-2, with D possibly being TRBD1 (5 bases). Germline V gives CDR1 PRHDT, CDR2 FYEKMQ (reference sequence). The CDR3 totals 13 residues. The V and J ends lost 2 bases and 11 bases respectively, with 15 bases between them. The entire variable domain, with the rest obtained from reference TRBV13 and TRBJ1-2, is as follows: AAGVIQSPRHLIKEKRETATLKCYPIPRHDTVYWYQQGPGQDPQFLISFYEKMQSDKGSIPDRFSAQQFSDYHSELNMSSLELGDSALYFCASSLRGTQEYTFGSGTRLTVV.

The CDR3 region is CASSVGRTRTGELFF. For the CDR3, the DNA is TGTGCCAGCAGCGTTGGGAGAACTAGAACCGGGGAGCTGTTTTTT. This chain connects TRBV5-4 to TRBJ2-2, with a tentative D call TRBD2 (5 bases). The length of the CDR3 is 15 residues. Germline CDR1 reads SGHNT; CDR2 reads YYREEE (reference sequence). V lost 4 bases to trimming and J lost 5 bases, with 15 bases between them.

This chain joins TRBV6-6 and TRBJ2-7; the D gene is possibly TRBD1 (6 bases). Germline CDR1 reads MNHNY; CDR2 reads SVGAGI (reference sequence). The CDR3 extends over 14 amino acids. V was cut by 7 bases and J by 4 bases, with 17 bases left in between. The CDR3 sequence: CASTFVGTTYEQYF. CDR3 coding DNA: TGTGCCAGCACTTTCGTAGGGACAACGTACGAGCAGTACTTC.

This chain links TRBV15 with TRBJ2-1; 10 bases align to TRBD2. The CDR3 spans 18 residues. Trimming cost V 0 bases and J 4 bases; bases outside gene matches: 9. Germline CDR1 reads LNHNV; CDR2 reads YYDKDF (reference sequence). CDR3 residues: CATSRDTLAGEGYNEQFF. CDR3 DNA sequence: TGTGCCACCAGCAGAGATACCCTAGCGGGAGAAGGGTACAATGAGCAGTTCTTC.

This rearrangement joins TRBV20-1 to TRBJ2-5, with TRBD2 as a possible D gene (6 bases). This CDR3 contains 15 residues. Trimming took off 3 bases at V and 1 base at J, with 15 bases between the two ends. Germline CDR1 reads DFQATT; CDR2 reads SNEGSKA (reference sequence). The CDR3, as DNA: TGCAGTGCTAGTCCCTTTGGTAGCGGCCAAGAGACCCAGTACTTC. It translates to CSASPFGSGQETQYF.

The rearrangement joins TRBV12-3 or TRBV12-4 to TRBJ1-5; no clear D gene. This CDR3 is built from 12 residues. V dropped 6 bases and J dropped 5 bases, with 8 bases sitting between them. The CDR3 sequence: CASSGWDQPQHF. The CDR3 region has the DNA TGTGCCAGCAGCGGGTGGGATCAGCCCCAGCATTTT.

This chain uses TRBV4-2 with TRBJ2-4; D perhaps matches TRBD1 (5 bases). This CDR3 has 21 amino acids. Germline V gene sequence: CDR1 LGHNA, CDR2 YNFKEQ. With 2 bases removed from V and 3 bases from J, the gap between germline ends came to 29 bases. CDR3 in amino acids: CASSQLNPRSGWGLVKNIQYF. The CDR3 bases are TGTGCCAGCAGCCAATTAAATCCCCGGTCAGGGTGGGGTTTGGTCAAAAACATTCAGTACTTC.

This clone has more than one count but fewer than ten. The chain joins TRBV28 to TRBJ2-7, with a tentative D call TRBD1 (5 bases). Trimming left V 6 bases short and J 3 bases short, with 15 bases between. The CDR3 runs to 14 residues. Germline V CDR1 and CDR2: MDHEN, SYDVKM. The CDR3 here is CASSPRWGGYEQYF. The CDR3 bases are TGTGCCAGCAGCCCCAGATGGGGCGGCTACGAGCAGTACTTC. Full variable domain (missing parts from reference TRBV28 and TRBJ2-7): DVKVTQSSRYLVKRTGEKVFLECVQDMDHENMFWYRQDPGLGLRLIYFSYDVKMKEKGDIPEGYSVSREKKERFSLILESASTNQTSMYLCASSPRWGGYEQYFGPGTRLTVT.

With respect to this clone: Other DNA sequences in the sample encode the same CDR3. The chain carries TRBV5-1 and TRBJ1-1; D is uncertain. The CDR3 loop spans 14 amino acids. Trimming took off 0 bases at V and 0 bases at J, with 6 bases between the two ends. Germline-derived CDR1 and CDR2 are SGHRS and YFSETQ. The CDR3 spells CASSLELVNTEAFF. CDR3 sequence (DNA): TGCGCCAGCAGCTTGGAACTGGTGAACACTGAAGCTTTCTTT.

This rearrangement joins TRBV28 to TRBJ1-2; D gene ambiguous. The CDR3 consists of 11 residues. CDR1 and CDR2 (germline): MDHEN, SYDVKM. Trimming took 8 bases from V and 5 from J, leaving 9 bases between them. The CDR3 nucleotides are TGTGCCAGCGGGAGGGAATATGGCTACACCTTC. Protein sequence: CASGREYGYTF.

The genes are TRBV7-9 and TRBJ2-3, with 12 bases aligning to TRBD2. The J segment lost 0 bases and the V segment lost 8 bases, leaving 6 bases of the junction unmatched. Germline values: CDR1 SEHNR, CDR2 FQNEAQ (reference sequence). This CDR3 spans 16 amino acids. For the CDR3, the DNA is TGTGCCAGCCCGGGACTAGCGGGTGATAGCACAGATACGCAGTATTTT. This gives the protein CASPGLAGDSTDTQYF. Filled out from reference TRBV7-9 and TRBJ2-3, the complete variable domain reads DTGVSQNPRHKITKRGQNVTFRCDPISEHNRLYWYRQTLGQGPEFLTYFQNEAQLEKSRLLSDRFSAERPKGSFSTLEIQRTEQGDSAMYLCASPGLAGDSTDTQYFGPGTRLTVL.

This rearrangement joins TRBV5-1 to TRBJ2-7; D not resolved. The CDR3 totals 13 residues. Germline assignment: CDR1 SGHRS and CDR2 YFSETQ. Trimming cost V 4 bases and J 0 bases, with 8 bases left between them. The CDR3 DNA follows: TGCGCCAGCAGCACCCTTAGCTCCTACGAGCAGTACTTC. Protein: CASSTLSSYEQYF.

This clone was counted a few times. This chain links TRBV28 with TRBJ1-1; D is possibly TRBD1 (6 bases). Germline V gene lookup returns CDR1 MDHEN and CDR2 SYDVKM. There are 13 residues in the CDR3. The V end lost 1 base, the J end lost 11 bases, and 14 bases lay between the germline ends. Written as DNA, the CDR3 is TGTGCCAGCAGTTTATTTAAGAGGGGGGGTGCTTTCTTT. Translating it yields CASSLFKRGGAFF.

V usage is TRBV6-2 or TRBV6-3 and J usage is TRBJ2-5; D is undetermined. Germline V gene lookup returns CDR1 MNHEY and CDR2 SVGEGT. The CDR3 covers 13 residues. Trimming shortened V by 6 bases and J by 5 bases, and 13 bases separated the two germline ends. The CDR3 DNA sequence: TGTGCCAGCAGCCCGACCAGCGCTGAGACCCAGTACTTC. Translating it yields CASSPTSAETQYF.

The CDR3 loop is CASSFRVNYGYTF. The CDR3 DNA reads TGTGCCAGCAGTTTCAGGGTTAACTATGGCTACACCTTC. The genes are TRBV6-5 and TRBJ1-2; TRBD1 is a possible D gene (5 bases). Germline CDR1 and CDR2: MNHEY and SVGAGI. V was cut by 4 bases and J by 1 base, with 7 bases left in between. The CDR3 is made up of 13 amino acids.

The gene calls are TRBV7-2 and TRBJ2-7; weak D call: TRBD1 (6 bases). This CDR3 has 15 residues. Between the trimmed V and J ends, which lost 1 base and 5 bases, there was a span of 15 bases. Per the germline V gene, CDR1 is SGHTA and CDR2 is FQGNSA. The CDR3 loop reads CASSLEQGRNDEQYF. The CDR3 bases are TGTGCCAGCAGCTTAGAACAGGGAAGGAACGACGAGCAGTACTTC. Together with reference TRBV7-2 and TRBJ2-7, the CDR3 gives the full variable domain: GAGVSQSPSNKVTEKGKDVELRCDPISGHTALYWYRQSLGQGLEFLIYFQGNSAPDKSGLPSDRFSAERTGGSVSTLTIQRTQQEDSAVYLCASSLEQGRNDEQYFGPGTRLTVT.

A single count supports this clone. The chain couples TRBV29-1 to TRBJ2-7; D ambiguous. V shed 1 base and J shed 5 bases, with 15 bases lying between them. In germline, CDR1 is SQVTM, CDR2 ANQGSEA. This CDR3 is 14 amino acids long. CDR3 residues: CSVEGVRATNEQYF. As DNA, the CDR3 is TGCAGCGTTGAAGGGGTACGAGCGACGAACGAGCAGTACTTC.